One and the same sample provided the 3 T cell receptor beta chains below, sequenced in a study of T-cell reconstitution after alpha-beta-depleted transplantation in children. During its preparation, the TCRbeta library received unique molecular identifiers. TCRdb used MiXCR to reprocess the PCR reads, holding one entry per CDR3 protein. The table has 200,000 to 250,000 distinct CDR3 sequences, about 12% seen once. This specimen consisted of PBMCs from the stem cell graft donor, obtained from the stem cell graft. The receptors were gathered from a human donor who donated a stem cell graft to a child with acute lymphoblastic leukemia.

This clonotype was recorded at least ten times. The rearrangement uses TRBV9 and TRBJ2-1; 11 bases line up with TRBD2. CDR1 is SGDLS, CDR2 YYNGEE, per germline. The CDR3 length is 15 residues. Trimming removed 2 bases from V and 9 bases from J; junction bases left unmatched: 7. In DNA, the CDR3 is TGTGCCAGCAGCGTTTATAGCGGGGGGGCCACTGAGCAGTTCTTC. Protein: CASSVYSGGATEQFF.

This clonotype was seen more than once but under ten times. The chain combines TRBV18 with TRBJ2-2; 9 bases are shared with TRBD1. Germline-derived CDR1 and CDR2 are KGHSH and LQKENI. The CDR3 has 16 amino acids. V lost 5 bases to trimming and J lost 6 bases; unmatched junction nucleotides: 10. CDR3 DNA: TGTGCCAGCTCAGCGCCGGGACAGGGAAACGCCGGGGAGCTGTTTTTT. Translation: CASSAPGQGNAGELFF.

The table lists this clonotype with many counts. The V call is TRBV7-2, the J call TRBJ1-2; D might be TRBD1 (6 bases). V was cut by 2 bases and J by 5 bases, with 12 bases left in between. The CDR3 runs to 14 residues. The germline gives CDR1 SGHTA, CDR2 FQGNSA. CDR3 sequence reads: CASSLPGVKYGYTF. The CDR3 bases are TGTGCCAGCAGCTTACCAGGGGTAAAATATGGCTACACCTTC.